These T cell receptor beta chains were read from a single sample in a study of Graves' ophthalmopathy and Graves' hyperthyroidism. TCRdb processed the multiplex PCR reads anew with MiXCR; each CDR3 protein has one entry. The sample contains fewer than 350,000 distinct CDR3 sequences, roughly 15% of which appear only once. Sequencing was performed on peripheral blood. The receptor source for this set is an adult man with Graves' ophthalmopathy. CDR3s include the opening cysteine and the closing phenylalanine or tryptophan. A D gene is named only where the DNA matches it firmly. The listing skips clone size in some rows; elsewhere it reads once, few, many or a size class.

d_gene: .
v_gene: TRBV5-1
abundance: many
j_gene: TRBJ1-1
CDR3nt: TGCGCCAGCAGCCTGGTTGGTGGGGGGCCAAATGAAGCTTTCTTT
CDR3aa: CASSLVGGGPNEAFF

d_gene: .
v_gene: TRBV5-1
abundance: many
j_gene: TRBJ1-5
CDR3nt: TGCGCCAGCAGCTTGGATGGGGGGGCAAAGGGTCAGCCCCAGCATTTT
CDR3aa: CASSLDGGAKGQPQHF

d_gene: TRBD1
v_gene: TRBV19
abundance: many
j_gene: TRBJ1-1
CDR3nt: TGTGCCAGTAGGACTACAGGGGCGTACACTGAAGCTTTCTTT
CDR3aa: CASRTTGAYTEAFF

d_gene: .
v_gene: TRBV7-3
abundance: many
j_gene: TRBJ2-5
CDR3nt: TGTGCCAGCAGCACAGGAGCGGCCCAGTACTTC
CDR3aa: CASSTGAAQYF

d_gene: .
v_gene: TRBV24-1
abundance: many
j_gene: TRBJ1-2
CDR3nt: TGTGCCACCAGTGGCCCGGAGGAGGGGAACTATGGCTACACCTTC
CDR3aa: CATSGPEEGNYGYTF

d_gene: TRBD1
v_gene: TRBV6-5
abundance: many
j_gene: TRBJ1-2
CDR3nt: TGTGCCAGCAGTTACTCGATCGGGACAGTTTATGGCTACACCTTC
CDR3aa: CASSYSIGTVYGYTF

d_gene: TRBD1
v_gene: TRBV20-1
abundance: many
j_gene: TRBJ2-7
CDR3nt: TGCAGTGCAAACCGGGACAGCTACGAGCAGTACTTC
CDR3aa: CSANRDSYEQYF

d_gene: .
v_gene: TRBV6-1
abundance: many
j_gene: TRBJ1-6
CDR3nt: TGTGCCAGCAGTGAAGAGAGGGGTTCCGCCTATAATTCACCCCTCCACTTT
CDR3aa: CASSEERGSAYNSPLHF

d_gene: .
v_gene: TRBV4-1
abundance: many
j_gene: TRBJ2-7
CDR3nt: TGCGCCAGCAGCCAACTCCCAGGAGAGACCTACGAGCAGTACTTC
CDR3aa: CASSQLPGETYEQYF

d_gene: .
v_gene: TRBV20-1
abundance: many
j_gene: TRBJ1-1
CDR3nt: TGCAGTGCTAGAGGCAGCAACACTGAAGCTTTCTTT
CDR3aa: CSARGSNTEAFF

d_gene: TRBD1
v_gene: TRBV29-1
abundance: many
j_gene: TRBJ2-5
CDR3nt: TGCAGCGTCCCGGACAGGGGGAGATTGGAGACCCAGTACTTC
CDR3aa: CSVPDRGRLETQYF

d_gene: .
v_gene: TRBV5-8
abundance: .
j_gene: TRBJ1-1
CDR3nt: TGTGCCAGCAGCACTAGACAGAAAGTGAACACTGAAGCTTTCTTT
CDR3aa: CASSTRQKVNTEAFF

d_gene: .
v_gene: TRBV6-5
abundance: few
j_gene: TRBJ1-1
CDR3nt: TGTGCCAGCAGTTACTCGAAGGGGGGGACGAACACTGAAGCCTTCTTT
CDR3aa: CASSYSKGGTNTEAFF

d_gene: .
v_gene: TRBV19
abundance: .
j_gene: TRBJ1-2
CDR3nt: TGTGCCAGCAGTTACTCGAAAGGGGTCGGAGGCTACACCTTC
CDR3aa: CASSYSKGVGGYTF